This T cell receptor beta chain was observed in a study of neurological immune-mediated disorders. Study information: Multiple sclerosis patients (n of about 35) included approximately 30 with relapsing-remitting and 3 with secondary progressive disease. General study findings and limits: Clinical features showed no association with the multiple sclerosis repertoire cluster, and MRI features showed none either.

This clonotype was detected ten times or more. Its antigen remains unknown. TCRdb used MiXCR to reprocess the 5' RACE reads, holding one entry per CDR3 protein. The data contain 66,000 or so distinct CDR3 sequences, roughly 5.6% of them singletons. Germline lookup yields CDR1 MGHDK and CDR2 SYGVNS. The V gene lost 3 bases and the J gene lost 2 bases, with 17 bases spanning the gap. This CDR3 is built from 16 residues. Material: PBMCs. The receptor was isolated from a woman aged 25 to 39 with multiple sclerosis. The gene calls are TRBV25-1 and TRBJ2-7; D unresolved. The CDR3 is CASSDQMTLIPYEQYF. The CDR3 DNA is TGTGCCAGCAGTGACCAGATGACGCTTATTCCCTACGAGCAGTACTTC.